One and the same sample provided the 24 T cell receptor beta chains below, sequenced in a study of cytomegalovirus exposure and HLA in healthy donors (dated by TCRdb to 2017 to 2019). The library was built by means of the immunoSEQ multiplex PCR assay. For the multiplex PCR, a mixture combining 60 forward primers for TCR Vbeta segments and 13 reverse primers for TCR Jbeta segments was used. TCRdb provides this immuneACCESS table in a form limited to in-frame rearrangements. Some clones are lacking; in checked studies, under half of them reflect an unresolved V gene, and why the rest are absent is not known. Here the sample has 99,000 or so clones; around four fifths occur a single time. Around 1.5% of the sample comes from the top ten. The sample consisted of PBMCs. Every receptor here comes from a woman aged 40 to 55 in good health and CMV-seronegative.

V gene TRBV7-9 combines with J gene TRBJ2-7, with 7 bases that match TRBD1. The CDR3 contains 12 residues. From germline, CDR1 is SEHNR and CDR2 FQNEAQ (reference sequence). V lost 4 bases and J lost 13; bases outside the gene matches: 10. DNA for the CDR3: TGTGCCAGCAGCTCAAGTTCGGGACAGAGATACTTC. Amino acid sequence: CASSSSSGQRYF.

The rearrangement joins TRBV30 to TRBJ2-7, with 8 bases aligning to TRBD2. CDR3 length: 14 amino acids. V lost 5 bases to trimming and J lost 7 bases; unmatched junction nucleotides: 13. Germline V gene lookup returns CDR1 GTSNPN and CDR2 SVGIG (reference sequence). The CDR3 DNA follows: TGTGCCTGGTCCCTCGGGGGGGTTGTTTGGGAGCAGTACTTC. Its protein is CAWSLGGVVWEQYF. Variable domain in full (rest from reference TRBV30 and TRBJ2-7): SQTIHQWPATLVQPVGSPLSLECTVEGTSNPNLYWYRQAAGRGLQLLFYSVGIGQISSEVPQNLSASRPQDRQFILSSKKLLLSDSGFYLCAWSLGGVVWEQYFGPGTRLTVT.

This chain connects TRBV28 to TRBJ1-2; D is unresolved. Trimming cost V 4 bases and J 11 bases, with 8 bases left between them. CDR1 is MDHEN and CDR2 is SYDVKM in the germline V gene. This CDR3 region has 10 residues. CDR3 sequence: CASSSAGYTF. The CDR3 nucleotides read TGTGCCAGCAGTTCGGCGGGTTACACCTTC.

V gene TRBV29-1 combines with J gene TRBJ1-4; TRBD1 matches at 9 bases. Germline V gene sequence: CDR1 SQVTM, CDR2 ANQGSEA. V dropped 6 bases and J dropped 8; count of bases not matched to a gene: 7. The CDR3 contains 13 residues. The DNA of the CDR3 is TGCAGCGTATGGGACAGGGTGGGGGAAAAACTGTTTTTT. It is translated as CSVWDRVGEKLFF.

The chain is built from TRBV5-4 and TRBJ2-2, with D perhaps matching TRBD1 (6 bases). V was pared by 0 bases and J by 6 bases, with 12 bases between. CDR1 is SGHNT and CDR2 is YYREEE in the germline V gene (reference sequence). CDR3 length: 15 residues. In DNA, the CDR3 is TGTGCCAGCAGCTTGGAGGGGGTCGGCGCCGGGGAGCTGTTTTTT. This sequence encodes CASSLEGVGAGELFF.

The V gene is TRBV5-1, the J gene TRBJ1-1, with a possible D match to TRBD1 (5 bases). Trimming removed 7 bases from V and 8 bases from J, with 21 bases in between. CDR3 size: 14 residues. CDR1 is SGHRS, CDR2 YFSETQ, per germline. CDR3 amino acids: CASRVDSTIREAFF. The DNA of the CDR3 is TGCGCCAGCCGAGTAGACAGTACCATTCGGGAAGCTTTCTTT. Variable domain in full (rest from reference TRBV5-1 and TRBJ1-1): KAGVTQTPRYLIKTRGQQVTLSCSPISGHRSVSWYQQTPGQGLQFLFEYFSETQRNKGNFPGRFSGRQFSNSRSEMNVSTLELGDSALYLCASRVDSTIREAFFGQGTRLTVV.

Remarks on this clone: The DNA is left out, because the CDR3 cannot be placed on it with certainty; the CDR3 is given as TCRdb lists it. The J gene is TRBJ1-2, the V gene TRBV27; the table assigns TRBD1, which was not confirmed against the DNA. Looked up from germline, CDR1 is MNHEY and CDR2 is SMNVEV (reference sequence). The CDR3 contains 13 residues when both ends are counted. The CDR3 sequence: CASSFGEGVGYTF.

This clone has only one observation. The chain employs TRBV5-5 and TRBJ2-3; D possibly corresponds to TRBD2 (5 bases). The V end lost 2 bases, the J end lost 4 bases, and 17 bases lay between the germline ends. The germline V gene encodes CDR1 SGHKS and CDR2 YYEKEE (reference sequence). The CDR3 loop spans 16 amino acids. CDR3 amino acids: CASSFVGGEIPDTQYF. DNA for the CDR3: TGTGCCAGCAGCTTTGTGGGTGGGGAGATCCCAGATACGCAGTATTTT.

The J gene is TRBJ1-5, the V gene TRBV19; 8 positions agree with TRBD1. Germline lookup yields CDR1 LNHDA and CDR2 SQIVND (reference sequence). The CDR3 has 16 residues. Germline trimming cut 4 bases from V and 1 base from J; bases unmatched to any gene: 6. The CDR3 spells CASSRTTGVSNQPQHF. CDR3 coding DNA: TGTGCCAGTAGTAGGACGACAGGGGTCAGCAATCAGCCCCAGCATTTT.

V and J are TRBV10-3 and TRBJ2-5; 9 positions agree with TRBD1. V trimming: 10 bases; J trimming: 6 bases; junction bases outside the gene matches: 6. This CDR3 region has 12 residues. CDR1 is ENHRY and CDR2 is SYGVKD in the germline V gene. CDR3 protein: CATEGQGKTQYF. The CDR3 DNA sequence: TGTGCCACCGAGGGACAGGGAAAGACCCAGTACTTC.

This chain connects TRBV6-5 to TRBJ1-4; the match to TRBD1 covers 8 bases. The CDR3 consists of 15 residues. V lost 4 bases and J lost 0; bases outside the gene matches: 1. Germline V gene lookup returns CDR1 MNHEY and CDR2 SVGAGI. The DNA of the CDR3 is TGTGCCAGCAGTTCACAGGGGGCAACTAATGAAAAACTGTTTTTT. Translated, it gives CASSSQGATNEKLFF.

The rearrangement uses TRBV27 and TRBJ2-1, with TRBD2 matching 13 bases. After removal of 6 bases from V and 5 bases from J, the junction contained 7 bases not matched to a gene. In germline, CDR1 is MNHEY, CDR2 SMNVEV (reference sequence). CDR3 length: 16 amino acids. CDR3 sequence reads: CASRPLAGGPNNEQFF. The CDR3 DNA sequence: TGTGCCAGCAGACCACTAGCGGGAGGGCCTAACAATGAGCAGTTCTTC.

The rearrangement links TRBV25-1 to TRBJ2-3, with 8 bases that match TRBD2. The CDR3 runs 17 residues. Germline CDR1 reads MGHDK; CDR2 reads SYGVNS. J gave up 3 bases and V 1 base, and 9 bases lay outside the gene matches. CDR3 residues: CASSEWGGRFETDTQYF. CDR3 in DNA: TGTGCCAGCAGTGAATGGGGCGGGAGGTTTGAGACAGATACGCAGTATTTT.

This chain links TRBV18 with TRBJ2-1; 8 bases align to TRBD1. The CDR3 has 14 residues. The germline V gene encodes CDR1 KGHSH and CDR2 LQKENI. V lost 4 bases, J lost 6 bases, and 5 bases stayed unmatched. The CDR3 reads CASSLTDRGNEQFF. The CDR3, as DNA: TGTGCCAGCTCACTGACCGACAGGGGCAATGAGCAGTTCTTC.

This sequence joins TRBV11-1 and TRBJ1-1; 8 nucleotides match TRBD1. The CDR3 totals 15 residues. Trimming at V came to 4 bases and at J to 4 bases, leaving 8 bases not matched to a gene. The germline gives CDR1 SGHAT, CDR2 FQDESV (reference sequence). The CDR3 here is CASSYGQGGITEAFF. In DNA, the CDR3 is TGTGCCAGCAGCTACGGACAGGGTGGTATCACTGAAGCTTTCTTT. The whole variable domain, filled in from reference TRBV11-1 and TRBJ1-1, reads EAEVAQSPRYKITEKSQAVAFWCDPISGHATLYWYRQILGQGPELLVQFQDESVVDDSQLPKDRFSAERLKGVDSTLKIQPAELGDSAMYLCASSYGQGGITEAFFGQGTRLTVV.

The chain has TRBV5-4 and TRBJ1-1; tentatively, D is TRBD1 (6 bases). Germline loops: CDR1 SGHNT, CDR2 YYREEE (reference sequence). This CDR3 region has 15 residues. Trimming cost V 4 bases and J 4 bases, with 17 bases left between them. The CDR3 spells CASSGGAGGSTEAFF. In nucleotides, the CDR3 is TGTGCCAGCAGCGGGGGGGCGGGGGGGAGCACTGAAGCTTTCTTT. The complete variable domain, with remaining parts taken from reference TRBV5-4 and TRBJ1-1, reads ETGVTQSPTHLIKTRGQQVTLRCSSQSGHNTVSWYQQALGQGPQFIFQYYREEENGRGNFPPRFSGLQFPNYSSELNVNALELDDSALYLCASSGGAGGSTEAFFGQGTRLTVV.

The CDR3 DNA sequence: TGTGCCAGCAGCGTAGCGGGGACAGCCGACGATGAGCAGTTCTTC. This codes for CASSVAGTADDEQFF. J is TRBJ2-1 and V is TRBV9; TRBD1 matches 7 bases. The germline CDR1 and CDR2 sequences are SGDLS and YYNGEE. The CDR3 is made up of 15 amino acids. V shed 0 bases and J 8 bases; nucleotides not matched to a gene: 8.

The chain links TRBV9 to TRBJ2-1; D call uncertain. V was shortened by 1 base and J by 10 bases, with 15 bases between the two germline ends. Germline V lookup: CDR1 SGDLS, CDR2 YYNGEE. The CDR3 spans 14 residues. In nucleotides, the CDR3 is TGTGCCAGCAGCGTAACTACTACGCAAAGAGAGCAGTTCTTC. Translating gives CASSVTTTQREQFF.

The sample holds one count of this clone. V is TRBV5-1 and J is TRBJ2-1, with 15 bases aligning to TRBD2. The trim removed 3 bases at V and 5 bases at J, leaving 6 bases unmatched. Germline V lookup: CDR1 SGHRS, CDR2 YFSETQ. The CDR3 is made up of 17 amino acids. The CDR3 nucleotides are TGCGCCAGCAGCTACTGGACTAGCGGGAGGGCCAACAATGAGCAGTTCTTC. Translating gives CASSYWTSGRANNEQFF.

The V gene is TRBV5-1, the J gene TRBJ1-1, with TRBD1 identical over 7 bases. J was trimmed by 0 bases and V by 7 bases; bases with no gene match: 3. Per the germline V gene, CDR1 is SGHRS and CDR2 is YFSETQ. The CDR3 loop spans 13 amino acids. The CDR3 nucleotides read TGCGCCAGCGGACAGGCCATGAACACTGAAGCTTTCTTT. Amino acid sequence: CASGQAMNTEAFF.

This clone has only a few counts. The rearrangement uses TRBV28 and TRBJ1-2, with 10 nucleotides matching TRBD1. CDR1 and CDR2 from the germline V gene are MDHEN and SYDVKM. The CDR3 is 12 amino acids. J gave up 7 bases and V 5 bases, and 1 base lay outside the gene matches. The CDR3 loop is CASSGTGVGYTF. The CDR3 nucleotides are TGTGCCAGCAGTGGGACAGGGGTTGGCTACACCTTC.

This chain connects TRBV14 to TRBJ2-7; D remains ambiguous. The germline CDR1 and CDR2 sequences are SGHDN and FVKESK. CDR3 length equals 13 residues. Trimming pared 4 bases from V and 3 bases from J, leaving 10 bases between. As DNA, the CDR3 is TGTGCCAGCAGCCGACCGGGTTTCTACGAGCAGTACTTC. This codes for CASSRPGFYEQYF.

The CDR3 protein is CASSFLVREGQPQHF. In DNA, the CDR3 is TGTGCCAGCAGTTTTTTAGTTCGGGAGGGTCAGCCCCAGCATTTT. The gene calls are TRBV28 and TRBJ1-5; D unresolved. The germline V and J ends were trimmed by 3 bases and 6 bases, with 15 bases remaining between them. Per the germline V gene, CDR1 is MDHEN and CDR2 is SYDVKM. The CDR3 is 15 residues long.

CDR3 residues: CASSLVRHTEAFF. The DNA for the CDR3 is TGCGCCAGCAGCTTGGTCAGGCACACTGAAGCTTTCTTT. This chain connects TRBV5-1 to TRBJ1-1; D uncertain. CDR3 length: 13 amino acids. The V gene's germline CDR1 is SGHRS and CDR2 YFSETQ. The V end lost 0 bases, the J end lost 3 bases, and 6 bases lay between the germline ends.